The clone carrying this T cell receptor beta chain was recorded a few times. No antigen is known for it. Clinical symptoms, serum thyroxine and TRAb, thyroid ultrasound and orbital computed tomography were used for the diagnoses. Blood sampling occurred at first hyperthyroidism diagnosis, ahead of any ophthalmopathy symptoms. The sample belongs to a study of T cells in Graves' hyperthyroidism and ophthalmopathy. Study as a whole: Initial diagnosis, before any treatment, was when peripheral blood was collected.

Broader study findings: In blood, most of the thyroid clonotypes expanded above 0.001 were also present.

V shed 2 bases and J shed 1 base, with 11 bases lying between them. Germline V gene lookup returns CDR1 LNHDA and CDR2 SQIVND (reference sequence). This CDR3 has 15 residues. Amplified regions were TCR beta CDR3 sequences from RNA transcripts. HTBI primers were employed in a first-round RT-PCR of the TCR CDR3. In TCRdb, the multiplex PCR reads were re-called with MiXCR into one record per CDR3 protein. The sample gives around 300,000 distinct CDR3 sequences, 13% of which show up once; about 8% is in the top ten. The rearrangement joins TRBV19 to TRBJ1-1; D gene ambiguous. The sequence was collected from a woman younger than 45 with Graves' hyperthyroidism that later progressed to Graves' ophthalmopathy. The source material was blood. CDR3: CASSITLMWNTEAFF. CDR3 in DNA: TGTGCCAGTAGTATAACACTCATGTGGAACACTGAAGCTTTCTTT.